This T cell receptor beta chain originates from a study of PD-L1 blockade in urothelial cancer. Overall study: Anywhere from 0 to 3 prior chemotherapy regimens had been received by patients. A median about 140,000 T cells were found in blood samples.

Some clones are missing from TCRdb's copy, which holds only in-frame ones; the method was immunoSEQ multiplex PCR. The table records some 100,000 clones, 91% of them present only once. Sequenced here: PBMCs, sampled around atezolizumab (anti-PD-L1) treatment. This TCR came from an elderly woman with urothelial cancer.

The CDR3 nucleotides are TGTGCCAGCAGTTATACTAGCGGGTCTAGCACAGATACGCAGTATTTT. Translated: CASSYTSGSSTDTQYF. This chain connects TRBV6-5 to TRBJ2-3; 9 nucleotides match TRBD2. The CDR3 has 16 amino acids. Germline CDR1 reads MNHEY; CDR2 reads SVGAGI. V gave up 3 bases and J gave up 0 bases; unmatched junction bases: 4.